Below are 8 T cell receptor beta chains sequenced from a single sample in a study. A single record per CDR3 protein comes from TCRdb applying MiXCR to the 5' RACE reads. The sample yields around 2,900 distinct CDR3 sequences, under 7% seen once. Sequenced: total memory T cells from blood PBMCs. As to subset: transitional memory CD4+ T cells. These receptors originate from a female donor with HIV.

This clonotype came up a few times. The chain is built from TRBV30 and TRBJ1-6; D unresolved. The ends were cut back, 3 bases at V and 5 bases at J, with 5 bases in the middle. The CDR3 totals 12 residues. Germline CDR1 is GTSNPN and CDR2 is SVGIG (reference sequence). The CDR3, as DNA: TGTGCCTGGAGAAGCGATAATTCACCCCTCCACTTT. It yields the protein CAWRSDNSPLHF.

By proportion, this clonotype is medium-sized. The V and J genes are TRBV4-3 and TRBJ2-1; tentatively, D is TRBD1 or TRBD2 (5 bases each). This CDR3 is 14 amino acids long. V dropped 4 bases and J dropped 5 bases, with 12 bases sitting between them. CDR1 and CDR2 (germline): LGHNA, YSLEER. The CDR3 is CASSPGTVDNEQFF. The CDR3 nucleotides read TGCGCCAGCAGCCCCGGGACGGTCGACAATGAGCAGTTCTTC.

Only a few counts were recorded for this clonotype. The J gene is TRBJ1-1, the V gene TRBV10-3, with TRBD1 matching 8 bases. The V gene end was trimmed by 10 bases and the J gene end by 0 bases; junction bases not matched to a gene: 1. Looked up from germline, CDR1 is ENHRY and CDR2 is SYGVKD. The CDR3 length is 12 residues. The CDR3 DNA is TGTGCCACGGACAGGGTGAACACTGAAGCTTTCTTT. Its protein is CATDRVNTEAFF.

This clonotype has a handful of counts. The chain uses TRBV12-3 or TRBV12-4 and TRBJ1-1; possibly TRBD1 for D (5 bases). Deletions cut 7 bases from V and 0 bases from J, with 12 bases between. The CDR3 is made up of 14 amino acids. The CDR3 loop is CASTGTELNTEAFF. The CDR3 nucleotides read TGTGCCAGCACCGGGACCGAGCTGAACACTGAAGCTTTCTTT.

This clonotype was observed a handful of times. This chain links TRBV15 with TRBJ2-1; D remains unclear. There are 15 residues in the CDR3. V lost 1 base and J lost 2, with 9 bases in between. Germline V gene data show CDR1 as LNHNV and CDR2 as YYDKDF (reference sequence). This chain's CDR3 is CATSRADLTYNEQFF. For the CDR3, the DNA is TGTGCCACCAGCAGAGCCGACTTGACCTACAATGAGCAGTTCTTC. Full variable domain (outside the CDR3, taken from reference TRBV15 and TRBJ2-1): DAMVIQNPRYQVTQFGKPVTLSCSQTLNHNVMYWYQQKSSQAPKLLFHYYDKDFNNEADTPDNFQSRRPNTSFCFLDIRSPGLGDTAMYLCATSRADLTYNEQFFGPGTRLTVL.

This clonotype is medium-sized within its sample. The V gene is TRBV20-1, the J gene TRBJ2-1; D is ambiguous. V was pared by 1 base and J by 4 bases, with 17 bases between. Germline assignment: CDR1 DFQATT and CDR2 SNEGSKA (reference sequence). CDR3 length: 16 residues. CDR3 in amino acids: CSARVPIGAKYNEQFF. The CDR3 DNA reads TGCAGTGCTAGAGTCCCCATAGGCGCCAAGTACAATGAGCAGTTCTTC.

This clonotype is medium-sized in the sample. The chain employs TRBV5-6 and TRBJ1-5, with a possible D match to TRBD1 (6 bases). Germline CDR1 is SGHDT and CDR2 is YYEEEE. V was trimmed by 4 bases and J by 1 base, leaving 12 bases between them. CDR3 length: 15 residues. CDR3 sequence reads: CASSRVDSSNQPQHF. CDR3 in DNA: TGTGCCAGCAGCCGGGTGGACAGCAGCAATCAGCCCCAGCATTTT.

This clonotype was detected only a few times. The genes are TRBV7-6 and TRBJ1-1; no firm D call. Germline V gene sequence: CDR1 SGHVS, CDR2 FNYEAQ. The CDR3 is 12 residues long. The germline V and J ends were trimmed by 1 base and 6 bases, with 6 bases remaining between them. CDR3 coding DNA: TGTGCCAGCAGCTTAGGGGGTTCTGAAGCTTTCTTT. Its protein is CASSLGGSEAFF.